This record concerns one T cell receptor (beta chain) sequence. Looked up from germline, CDR1 is SGHVS and CDR2 is FQNEAQ. CDR3 length: 14 residues. V was shortened by 3 bases and J by 7 bases, with 15 bases between the two germline ends. The sample is drawn from a study of blood T cell repertoires in COVID-19. Study-level background: Acute-phase and convalescent COVID-19 samples originated in the United States, Italy and Spain.

Per the study methods: Nucleated cell counts were estimated from reference gene primer amplification. Assay: immunoSEQ multiplex PCR; the TCRdb copy retains only in-frame clones and omits some. D and trimming come from the DNA, and the V and J calls and clone size come from that table. Among 250,000 to 350,000 clones listed, about 88% were seen once. Source material: peripheral blood. This receptor was obtained from a woman aged 55-69 years with acute or convalescent COVID-19. The chain joins TRBV7-8 to TRBJ1-2; possible D gene TRBD1, 5 bases. CDR3 sequence: CASSLGLRVGGYTF. The CDR3 DNA reads as TGTGCCAGCAGCTTGGGACTTCGGGTGGGTGGCTACACCTTC.